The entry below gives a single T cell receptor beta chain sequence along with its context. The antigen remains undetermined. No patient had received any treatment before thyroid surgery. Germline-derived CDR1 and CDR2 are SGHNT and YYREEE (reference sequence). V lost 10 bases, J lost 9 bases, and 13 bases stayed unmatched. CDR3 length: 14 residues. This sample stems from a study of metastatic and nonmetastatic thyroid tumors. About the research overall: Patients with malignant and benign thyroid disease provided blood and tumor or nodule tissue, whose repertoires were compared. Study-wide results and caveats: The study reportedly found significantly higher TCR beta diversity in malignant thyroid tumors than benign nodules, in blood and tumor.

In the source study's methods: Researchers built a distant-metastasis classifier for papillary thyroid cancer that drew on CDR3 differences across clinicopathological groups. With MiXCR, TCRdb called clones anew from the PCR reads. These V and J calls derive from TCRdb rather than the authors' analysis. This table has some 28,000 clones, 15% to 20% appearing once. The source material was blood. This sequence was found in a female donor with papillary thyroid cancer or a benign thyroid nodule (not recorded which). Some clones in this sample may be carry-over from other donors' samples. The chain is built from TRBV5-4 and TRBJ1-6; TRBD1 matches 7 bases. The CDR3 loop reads CAASRQGASSPLHF. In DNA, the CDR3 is TGTGCCGCTTCCCGACAGGGAGCCAGTTCACCCCTCCACTTT.